These 5 T cell receptor beta chains came from one sample sequenced in a study of cytomegalovirus exposure and HLA in healthy donors (dated 2017 in TCRdb). The library was made by the immunoSEQ multiplex PCR assay. The multiplex PCR relied on a mix of 60 forward primers for TCR Vbeta segments and 13 reverse primers for TCR Jbeta segments. Sourced from immuneACCESS, this table was stored by TCRdb with only in-frame sequences that have V and J called. A share of the clones is absent; for the studies checked, an unresolved V gene accounts for under half, and the remainder has no known explanation. Across this sample there are about 89,000 clones, with roughly 85% seen only once. The top ten hold less than 8% of the sample. Material for sequencing was PBMCs. Receptor source: a middle-aged man in good health and CMV-seropositive.

As to this clone: As the CDR3 is not closed by the conserved phenylalanine or tryptophan, this likely results from a read error. The DNA is left out, because the CDR3 cannot be placed on it with certainty; the CDR3 is given as TCRdb lists it. The chain links TRBV7-2 to TRBJ2-3; no check of the table's D call, TRBD2, against the DNA was made. The CDR3 totals 14 residues, both ends included. Germline loops: CDR1 SGHTA, CDR2 FQGNSA. The CDR3 is CASSLGLAGGPVLL.

This rearrangement joins TRBV6-1 to TRBJ1-2; unclear D gene. Germline assignment: CDR1 MNHNS and CDR2 SASEGT. The V end lost 1 base, the J end lost 5 bases, and 14 bases lay between the germline ends. The CDR3 has 15 residues. CDR3 loop: CASSEGVREWYGYTF. The CDR3 DNA follows: TGTGCCAGCAGTGAAGGGGTAAGGGAGTGGTATGGCTACACCTTC.

The rearrangement uses TRBV5-1 and TRBJ2-3; TRBD1 aligns across 8 bases. The germline V gene has CDR1 SGHRS and CDR2 YFSETQ. Losses at the gene ends were 4 bases for V and 1 base for J; bases not matched to a gene: 5. The CDR3 spans 15 residues. CDR3 DNA: TGCGCCAGCAGCCCGCCGACAGGGGGCACAGATACGCAGTATTTT. Translated: CASSPPTGGTDTQYF.

The CDR3 DNA reads TGTGCCAGCTCCCCCGGACAGGGGACCTACGAGCAGTACTTC. This encodes CASSPGQGTYEQYF. The chain combines TRBV18 with TRBJ2-5, with 9 bases fitting TRBD1. The closer fit of TRBJ2-7 to the DNA end suggests the J call may be wrong. Germline loops: CDR1 KGHSH, CDR2 LQKENI. The CDR3 has 14 amino acids.

The V and J genes are TRBV28 and TRBJ1-1, with 7 bases matching TRBD1. There are 13 residues in the CDR3. Per germline, CDR1 MDHEN and CDR2 SYDVKM. The CDR3 bases are TGTGTCGCTTCGAGGGGGCTTAACACTGAAGCTTTCTTT. It translates to CVASRGLNTEAFF.